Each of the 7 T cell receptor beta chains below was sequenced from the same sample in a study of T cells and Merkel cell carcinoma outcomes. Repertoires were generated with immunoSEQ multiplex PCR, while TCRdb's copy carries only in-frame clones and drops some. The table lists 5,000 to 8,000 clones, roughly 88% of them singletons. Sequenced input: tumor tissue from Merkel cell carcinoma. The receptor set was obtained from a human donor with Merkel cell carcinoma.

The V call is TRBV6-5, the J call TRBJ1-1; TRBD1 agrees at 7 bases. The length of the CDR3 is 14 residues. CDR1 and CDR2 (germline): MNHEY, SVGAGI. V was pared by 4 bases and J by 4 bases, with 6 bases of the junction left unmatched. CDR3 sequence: CASSFTTGVTEAFF. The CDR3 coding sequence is TGTGCCAGCAGTTTCACTACAGGGGTCACTGAAGCTTTCTTT.

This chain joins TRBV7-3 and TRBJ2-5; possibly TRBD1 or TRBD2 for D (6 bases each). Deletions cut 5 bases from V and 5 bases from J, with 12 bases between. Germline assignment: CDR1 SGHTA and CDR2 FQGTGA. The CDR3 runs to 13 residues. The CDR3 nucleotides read TGTGCCAGCAGCCGAAAAGGGGGGGAGACCCAGTACTTC. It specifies CASSRKGGETQYF.

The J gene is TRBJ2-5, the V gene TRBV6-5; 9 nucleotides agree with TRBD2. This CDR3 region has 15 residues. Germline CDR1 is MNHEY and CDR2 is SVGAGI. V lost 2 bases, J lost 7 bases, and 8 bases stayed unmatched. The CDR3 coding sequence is TGTGCCAGCAGTTACCCCGCGGGGGGGCAGGTGACCCAGTACTTC. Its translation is CASSYPAGGQVTQYF.

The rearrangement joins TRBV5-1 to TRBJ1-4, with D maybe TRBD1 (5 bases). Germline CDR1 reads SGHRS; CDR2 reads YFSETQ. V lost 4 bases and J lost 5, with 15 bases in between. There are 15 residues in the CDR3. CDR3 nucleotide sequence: TGCGCCAGCAGCCCCGGGGGGGAGACAAATGAAAAACTGTTTTTT. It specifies CASSPGGETNEKLFF.

The CDR3 reads CASSLDGQGLVGTDTQYF. CDR3 bases: TGTGCCAGCAGCTTGGACGGACAGGGGTTAGTTGGCACAGATACGCAGTATTTT. The genes are TRBV7-9 and TRBJ2-3; TRBD1 agrees at 9 bases. The CDR3 spans 18 residues. CDR1 and CDR2 (germline): SEHNR, FQNEAQ (reference sequence). After removal of 3 bases from V and 1 base from J, the junction contained 11 bases not matched to a gene.

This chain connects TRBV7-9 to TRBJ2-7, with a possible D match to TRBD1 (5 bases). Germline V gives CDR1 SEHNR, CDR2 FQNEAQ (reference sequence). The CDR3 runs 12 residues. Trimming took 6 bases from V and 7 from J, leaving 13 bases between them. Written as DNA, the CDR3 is TGTGCCAGCAGTCATTCCCGGACAGAGCAGTACTTC. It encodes CASSHSRTEQYF.

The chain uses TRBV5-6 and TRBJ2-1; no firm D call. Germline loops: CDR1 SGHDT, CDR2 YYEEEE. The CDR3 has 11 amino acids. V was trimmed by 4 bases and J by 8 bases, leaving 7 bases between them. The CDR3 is CASSRLYEQFF. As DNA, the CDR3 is TGTGCCAGCAGCCGATTGTATGAGCAGTTCTTC.